This T cell receptor beta chain was profiled in a study of cytomegalovirus exposure and HLA in healthy donors. General study results and limits: In a later analysis, specific HLA alleles were associated with 15,000 or so TCR beta sequences at a 0.05 false discovery rate.

This clone was seen a handful of times. Its antigen is unidentified. 13 Jbeta primers and 60 Vbeta primers were used for the PCR. Produced via immunoSEQ multiplex PCR; TCRdb's table is partial and in-frame only. The table lists about 69,000 clones, about 74% of them singletons. Donors consisted of healthy bone marrow donors. The germline CDR1 and CDR2 sequences are MNHNS and SASEGT. The CDR3 sequence is 13 residues long. V lost 7 bases to trimming and J lost 4 bases, with 14 bases between them. The TCR was taken from a woman aged 60-75 years in good health and CMV-seropositive. Source material: PBMCs. The V and J genes are TRBV6-1 and TRBJ2-7, with a weak D call TRBD2 (6 bases). Here the CDR3 reads CASMRDGLYEQYF. The CDR3 region has the DNA TGTGCCAGCATGCGGGACGGATTATACGAGCAGTACTTC.